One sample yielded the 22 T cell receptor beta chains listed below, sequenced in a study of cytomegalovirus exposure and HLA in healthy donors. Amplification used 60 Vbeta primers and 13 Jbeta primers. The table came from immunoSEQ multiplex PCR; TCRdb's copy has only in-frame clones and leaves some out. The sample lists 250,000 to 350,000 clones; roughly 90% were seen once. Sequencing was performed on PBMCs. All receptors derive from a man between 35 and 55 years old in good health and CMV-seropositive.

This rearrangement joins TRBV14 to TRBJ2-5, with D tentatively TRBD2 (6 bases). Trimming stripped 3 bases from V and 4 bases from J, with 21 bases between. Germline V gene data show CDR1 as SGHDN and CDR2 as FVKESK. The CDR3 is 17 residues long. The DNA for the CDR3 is TGTGCCAGCAGCCACCCTAGGGAGGTCCAGCAGGTAGAGACCCAGTACTTC. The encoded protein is CASSHPREVQQVETQYF.

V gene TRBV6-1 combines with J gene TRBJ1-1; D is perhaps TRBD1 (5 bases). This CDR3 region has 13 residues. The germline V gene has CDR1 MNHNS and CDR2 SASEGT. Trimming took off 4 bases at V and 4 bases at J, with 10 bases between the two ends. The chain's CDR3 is CASSGGPSTEAFF. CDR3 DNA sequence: TGTGCCAGCAGTGGGGGCCCCAGCACTGAAGCTTTCTTT.

CDR3 protein: CAWEDRDHAYEQYF. For the CDR3, the DNA is TGTGCCTGGGAGGACAGGGATCATGCCTACGAGCAGTACTTC. The chain links TRBV30 to TRBJ2-7, with 8 bases lining up with TRBD1. In germline, CDR1 is GTSNPN, CDR2 SVGIG (reference sequence). Losses at the gene ends were 5 bases for V and 2 bases for J; bases not matched to a gene: 8. This CDR3 comprises 14 residues.

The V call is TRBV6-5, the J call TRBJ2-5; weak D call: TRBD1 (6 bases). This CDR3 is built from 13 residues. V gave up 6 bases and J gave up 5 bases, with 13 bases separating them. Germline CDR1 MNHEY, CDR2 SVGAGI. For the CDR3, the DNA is TGTGCCAGCAGCTGGGGGCCTCGGGAGACCCAGTACTTC. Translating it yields CASSWGPRETQYF.

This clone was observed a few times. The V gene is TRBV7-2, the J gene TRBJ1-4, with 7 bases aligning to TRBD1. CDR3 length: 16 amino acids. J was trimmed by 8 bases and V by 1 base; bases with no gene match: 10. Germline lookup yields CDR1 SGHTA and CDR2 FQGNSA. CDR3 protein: CASSLDPSQGREKLFF. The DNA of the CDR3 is TGTGCCAGCAGCTTAGACCCTTCACAGGGGAGGGAAAAACTGTTTTTT.

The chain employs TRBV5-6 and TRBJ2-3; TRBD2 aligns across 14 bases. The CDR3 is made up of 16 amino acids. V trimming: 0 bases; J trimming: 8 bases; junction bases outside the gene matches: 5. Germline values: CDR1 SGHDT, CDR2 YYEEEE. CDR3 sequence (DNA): TGTGCCAGCAGCTTGGGCGGACTAGCGGGAGGTGGTACGCAGTATTTT. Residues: CASSLGGLAGGGTQYF. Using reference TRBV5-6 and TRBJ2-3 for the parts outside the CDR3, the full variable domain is DAGVTQSPTHLIKTRGQQVTLRCSPKSGHDTVSWYQQALGQGPQFIFQYYEEEERQRGNFPDRFSGHQFPNYSSELNVNALLLGDSALYLCASSLGGLAGGGTQYFGPGTRLTVL.

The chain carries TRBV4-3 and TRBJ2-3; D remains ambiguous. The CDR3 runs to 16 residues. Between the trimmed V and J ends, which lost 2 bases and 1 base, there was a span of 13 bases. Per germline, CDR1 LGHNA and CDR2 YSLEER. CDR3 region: CASSQTAFEGTDTQYF. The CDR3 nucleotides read TGCGCCAGCAGCCAAACGGCCTTCGAGGGCACAGATACGCAGTATTTT.

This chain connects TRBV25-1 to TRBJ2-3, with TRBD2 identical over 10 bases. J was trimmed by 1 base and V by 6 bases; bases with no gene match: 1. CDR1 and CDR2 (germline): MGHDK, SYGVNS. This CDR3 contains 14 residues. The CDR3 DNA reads TGTGCCAGCAGAGGGACTAGCGGCACAGATACGCAGTATTTT. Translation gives CASRGTSGTDTQYF.

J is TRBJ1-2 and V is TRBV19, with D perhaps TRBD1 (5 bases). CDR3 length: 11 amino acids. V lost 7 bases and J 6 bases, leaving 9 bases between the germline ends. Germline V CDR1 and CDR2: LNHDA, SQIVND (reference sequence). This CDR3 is CASTQGNGYTF. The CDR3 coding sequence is TGTGCCAGTACCCAGGGTAATGGCTACACCTTC.

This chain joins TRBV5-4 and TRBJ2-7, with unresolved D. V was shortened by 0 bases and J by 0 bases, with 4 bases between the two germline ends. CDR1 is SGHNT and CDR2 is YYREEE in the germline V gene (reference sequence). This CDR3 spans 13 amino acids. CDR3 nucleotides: TGTGCCAGCAGCTTGGACTACTCCTACGAGCAGTACTTC. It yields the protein CASSLDYSYEQYF.

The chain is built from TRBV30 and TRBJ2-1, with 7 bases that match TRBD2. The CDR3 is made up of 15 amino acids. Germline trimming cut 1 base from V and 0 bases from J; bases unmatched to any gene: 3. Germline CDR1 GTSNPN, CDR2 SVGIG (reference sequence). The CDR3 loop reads CAWSEGGSSYNEQFF. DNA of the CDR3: TGTGCCTGGAGTGAAGGCGGGAGCTCCTACAATGAGCAGTTCTTC.

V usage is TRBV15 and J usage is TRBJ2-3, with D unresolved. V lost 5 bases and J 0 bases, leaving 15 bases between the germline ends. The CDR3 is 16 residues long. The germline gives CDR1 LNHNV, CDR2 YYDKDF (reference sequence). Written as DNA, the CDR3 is TGTGCCACCAGCGTCCGCGGTTCCAGTAGCACAGATACGCAGTATTTT. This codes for CATSVRGSSSTDTQYF.

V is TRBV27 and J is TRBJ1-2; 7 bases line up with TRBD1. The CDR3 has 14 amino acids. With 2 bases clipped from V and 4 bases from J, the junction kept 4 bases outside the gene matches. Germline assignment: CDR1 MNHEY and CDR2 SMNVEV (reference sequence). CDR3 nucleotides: TGTGCCAGCAGTTTAAGCTCAGGGGGCTATGGCTACACCTTC. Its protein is CASSLSSGGYGYTF.

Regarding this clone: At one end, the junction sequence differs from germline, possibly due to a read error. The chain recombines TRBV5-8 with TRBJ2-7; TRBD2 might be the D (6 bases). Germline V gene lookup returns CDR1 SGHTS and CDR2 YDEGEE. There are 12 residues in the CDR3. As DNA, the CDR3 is TGTGCCAGCAGCTTGGTATCGGGGGTAGCAGCTTTC. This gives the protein CASSLVSGVAAF.

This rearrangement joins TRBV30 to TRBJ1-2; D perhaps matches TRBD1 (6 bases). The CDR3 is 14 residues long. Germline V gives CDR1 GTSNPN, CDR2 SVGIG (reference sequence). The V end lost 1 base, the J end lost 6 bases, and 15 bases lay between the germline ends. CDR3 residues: CAWSAYTGLNGYTF. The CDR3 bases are TGTGCCTGGAGTGCTTACACAGGGTTGAATGGCTACACCTTC.

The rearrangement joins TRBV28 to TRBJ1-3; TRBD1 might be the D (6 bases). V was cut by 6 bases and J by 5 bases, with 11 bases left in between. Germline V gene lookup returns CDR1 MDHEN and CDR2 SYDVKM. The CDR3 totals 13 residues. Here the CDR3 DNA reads TGTGCCAGCAGCAGGGGCCGTCGAAACACCATATATTTT. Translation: CASSRGRRNTIYF.

The CDR3 DNA follows: TGTGCCAGCAGTTTACAGGGGGGCAACATTCAGTACTTC. This gives the protein CASSLQGGNIQYF. The V call is TRBV28, the J call TRBJ2-4, with TRBD1 as a possible D gene (7 bases). The CDR3 sequence is 13 residues long. Trimming removed 2 bases at V and 7 bases at J, with 9 bases between. The germline V gene has CDR1 MDHEN and CDR2 SYDVKM.

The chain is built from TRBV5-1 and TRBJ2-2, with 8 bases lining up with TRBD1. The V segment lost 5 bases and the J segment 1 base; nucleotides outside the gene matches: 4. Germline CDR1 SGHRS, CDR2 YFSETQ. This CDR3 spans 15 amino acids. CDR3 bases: TGCGCCAGCAGATCTGGGACAGGGAACACCGGGGAGCTGTTTTTT. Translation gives CASRSGTGNTGELFF. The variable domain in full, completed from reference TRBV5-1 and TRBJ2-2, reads KAGVTQTPRYLIKTRGQQVTLSCSPISGHRSVSWYQQTPGQGLQFLFEYFSETQRNKGNFPGRFSGRQFSNSRSEMNVSTLELGDSALYLCASRSGTGNTGELFFGEGSRLTVL.

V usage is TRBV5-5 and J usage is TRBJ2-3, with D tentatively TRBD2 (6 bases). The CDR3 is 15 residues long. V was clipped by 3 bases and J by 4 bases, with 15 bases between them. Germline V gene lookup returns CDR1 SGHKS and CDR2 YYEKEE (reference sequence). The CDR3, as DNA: TGTGCCAGCAGCTCGACCCCCGGAGGGGCAGATACGCAGTATTTT. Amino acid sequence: CASSSTPGGADTQYF.

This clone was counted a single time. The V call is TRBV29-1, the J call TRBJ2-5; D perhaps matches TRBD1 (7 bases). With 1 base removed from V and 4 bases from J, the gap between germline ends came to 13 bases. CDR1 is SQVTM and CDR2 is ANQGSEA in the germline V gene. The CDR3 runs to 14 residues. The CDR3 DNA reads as TGCAGCGTTGAAGTTCGGCAGGGGGGAGAGACCCAGTACTTC. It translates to CSVEVRQGGETQYF.

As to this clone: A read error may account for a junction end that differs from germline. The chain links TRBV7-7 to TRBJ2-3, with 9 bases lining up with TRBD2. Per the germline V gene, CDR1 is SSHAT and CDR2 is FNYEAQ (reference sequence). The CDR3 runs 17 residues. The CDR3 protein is CASSPGAAGGAPDTQYF. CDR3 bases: TGTGCTAGCAGCCCGGGGGCCGCGGGAGGGGCCCCAGATACGCAGTATTTT.

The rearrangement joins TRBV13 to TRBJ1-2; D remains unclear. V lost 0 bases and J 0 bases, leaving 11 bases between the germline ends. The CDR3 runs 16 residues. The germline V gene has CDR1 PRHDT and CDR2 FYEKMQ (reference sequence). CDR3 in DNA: TGTGCCAGCAGCTTAGGCCCCGGACTTTCTAACTATGGCTACACCTTC. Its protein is CASSLGPGLSNYGYTF.